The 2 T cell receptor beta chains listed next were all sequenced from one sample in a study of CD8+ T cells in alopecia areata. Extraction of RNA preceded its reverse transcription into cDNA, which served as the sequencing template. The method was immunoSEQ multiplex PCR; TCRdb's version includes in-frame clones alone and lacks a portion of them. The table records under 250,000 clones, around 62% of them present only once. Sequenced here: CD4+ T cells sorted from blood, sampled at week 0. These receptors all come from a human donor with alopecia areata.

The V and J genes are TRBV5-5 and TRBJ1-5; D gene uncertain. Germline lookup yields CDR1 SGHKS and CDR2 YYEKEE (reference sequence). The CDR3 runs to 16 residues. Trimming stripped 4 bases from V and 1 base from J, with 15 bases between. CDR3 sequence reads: CASSPLRIPSNQPQHF. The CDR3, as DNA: TGTGCCAGCAGCCCCCTGAGGATCCCCAGCAATCAGCCCCAGCATTTT.

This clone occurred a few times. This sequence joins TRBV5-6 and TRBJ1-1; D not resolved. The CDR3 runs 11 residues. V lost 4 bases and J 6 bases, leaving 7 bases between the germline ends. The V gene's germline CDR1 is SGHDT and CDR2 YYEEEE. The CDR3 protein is CASSLYSEAFF. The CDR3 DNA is TGTGCCAGCAGCCTTTACTCTGAAGCTTTCTTT.